The T cell receptor (beta chain) under discussion was sequenced for a study of blood T cell repertoires in COVID-19. Study-wide background: The United States, Italy and Spain supplied acute and convalescent COVID-19 samples.

Germline CDR1 reads ENHRY; CDR2 reads SYGVKD. The CDR3 contains 13 residues. The V and J ends lost 9 bases and 4 bases respectively, with 13 bases between them. Per the study methods: Reference gene primer amplification in the assay estimated nucleated cell counts. The protocol was immunoSEQ multiplex PCR, while the TCRdb copy is restricted to in-frame clones and leaves out a portion. Clonal size and the V and J genes are those of that table, whereas D and trimming came from the DNA. The data contain 120,000 to 150,000 clones, 75% to 90% of them singletons. The receptor was derived from a man older than 75 with acute or convalescent COVID-19. Sequenced material: peripheral blood. This chain uses TRBV10-3 with TRBJ1-3; D is perhaps TRBD1 (5 bases). The CDR3 is CAMQGLGGNTIYF. DNA of the CDR3: TGTGCCATGCAGGGTTTGGGCGGAAACACCATATATTTT.